The following is a TCR beta chain sequence with its context. Its antigen is not identified. The data are from a study of Tregs in tolerant kidney transplant recipients. Study as a whole: Recipient cells were told from donor cells by antibody staining.

Only in-frame clones appear in the TCRdb table, and some are missing; sequencing was by immunoSEQ multiplex PCR. Of around 31,000 clones listed, over 75% were seen once; the top ten hold around 2.4%. This CDR3 contains 15 residues. The ends were cut back, 0 bases at V and 0 bases at J, with 9 bases in the middle. Germline lookup yields CDR1 SGHNT and CDR2 YYREEE (reference sequence). J is TRBJ2-5 and V is TRBV5-4; weak D call: TRBD1 (5 bases). The sequence was obtained from a human donor in good health. Sequenced input: Tregs from blood cultured with allogeneic cells. Here the CDR3 reads CASSLEGRYQETQYF. The CDR3 DNA reads TGTGCCAGCAGCTTGGAGGGGCGGTACCAAGAGACCCAGTACTTC. The whole variable domain, filled in from reference TRBV5-4 and TRBJ2-5, reads ETGVTQSPTHLIKTRGQQVTLRCSSQSGHNTVSWYQQALGQGPQFIFQYYREEENGRGNFPPRFSGLQFPNYSSELNVNALELDDSALYLCASSLEGRYQETQYFGPGTRLLVL.